The 7 T cell receptor beta chains below come from one sample, sequenced in a study of B cell selection in AIRE deficiency. CD4+CD127+ cells were sorted as the conventional CD4 T cells. TCRdb's copy holds only in-frame clones and misses some; the assay was immunoSEQ multiplex PCR. The sample carries fewer than 30,000 clones, around 95% recorded once. Sequencing used CD4+CD127+ conventional T cells sorted from PBMCs. All receptors come from a human donor in good health.

This rearrangement joins TRBV5-1 to TRBJ2-5; 9 bases match TRBD1. This CDR3 spans 16 amino acids. Germline assignment: CDR1 SGHRS and CDR2 YFSETQ. Trimming at V came to 1 base and at J to 5 bases, leaving 9 bases not matched to a gene. CDR3 sequence reads: CASSLTPGQGGETQYF. CDR3 coding DNA: TGCGCCAGCAGCTTGACCCCGGGACAGGGTGGGGAGACCCAGTACTTC. The whole variable domain, remainder taken from reference TRBV5-1 and TRBJ2-5, is KAGVTQTPRYLIKTRGQQVTLSCSPISGHRSVSWYQQTPGQGLQFLFEYFSETQRNKGNFPGRFSGRQFSNSRSEMNVSTLELGDSALYLCASSLTPGQGGETQYFGPGTRLLVL.

The rearrangement joins TRBV19 to TRBJ1-4; possibly TRBD1 for D (6 bases). This CDR3 is 14 amino acids long. The V gene's germline CDR1 is LNHDA and CDR2 SQIVND (reference sequence). Trimming left V 5 bases short and J 3 bases short, with 10 bases between. CDR3 nucleotides: TGTGCCAGTAGTTCACAGGGATCTAATGAAAAACTGTTTTTT. Its protein product is CASSSQGSNEKLFF.

The V and J genes are TRBV19 and TRBJ2-7; D may correspond to TRBD1 or TRBD2 (6 bases each). V lost 3 bases, J lost 7 bases, and 16 bases lay in between. This CDR3 has 14 amino acids. Germline V gene data show CDR1 as LNHDA and CDR2 as SQIVND (reference sequence). CDR3 coding DNA: TGTGCCAGTAGTATTTGGGGGGCTGCCGTGGAGCAGTACTTC. Protein: CASSIWGAAVEQYF.

The chain is built from TRBV5-4 and TRBJ1-1; 11 nucleotides match TRBD1. V was clipped by 4 bases and J by 5 bases; unmatched bases: 10. Germline CDR1 is SGHNT and CDR2 is YYREEE (reference sequence). This CDR3 is built from 16 residues. The CDR3: CASSVPWTGGGTEAFF. CDR3 in DNA: TGTGCCAGCAGCGTCCCGTGGACAGGGGGCGGTACTGAAGCTTTCTTT.

The chain couples TRBV4-1 to TRBJ2-3; D uncertain. The germline CDR1 and CDR2 sequences are MGHRA and YSYEKL. V gave up 3 bases and J gave up 3 bases, with 10 bases separating them. The CDR3 is made up of 14 amino acids. CDR3 region: CASSHRGRTDTQYF. For the CDR3, the DNA is TGCGCCAGCAGCCATCGAGGACGGACAGATACGCAGTATTTT.

This chain uses TRBV18 with TRBJ1-2; D uncertain. This CDR3 spans 15 amino acids. Per germline, CDR1 KGHSH and CDR2 LQKENI. Trimming removed 0 bases at V and 2 bases at J, with 10 bases between. This CDR3 is CASSPPQRPNYGYTF. The CDR3 DNA follows: TGTGCCAGCTCACCACCTCAACGGCCGAACTATGGCTACACCTTC.

V is TRBV19 and J is TRBJ1-1; D uncertain. Per the germline V gene, CDR1 is LNHDA and CDR2 is SQIVND (reference sequence). The ends were cut back, 5 bases at V and 1 base at J, with 11 bases in the middle. There are 14 residues in the CDR3. CDR3 region: CASSPYLRNTEAFF. DNA for the CDR3: TGTGCCAGTAGTCCTTATTTGAGGAACACTGAAGCTTTCTTT. The whole variable domain, filled in from reference TRBV19 and TRBJ1-1, reads DGGITQSPKYLFRKEGQNVTLSCEQNLNHDAMYWYRQDPGQGLRLIYYSQIVNDFQKGDIAEGYSVSREKKESFPLTVTSAQKNPTAFYLCASSPYLRNTEAFFGQGTRLTVV.